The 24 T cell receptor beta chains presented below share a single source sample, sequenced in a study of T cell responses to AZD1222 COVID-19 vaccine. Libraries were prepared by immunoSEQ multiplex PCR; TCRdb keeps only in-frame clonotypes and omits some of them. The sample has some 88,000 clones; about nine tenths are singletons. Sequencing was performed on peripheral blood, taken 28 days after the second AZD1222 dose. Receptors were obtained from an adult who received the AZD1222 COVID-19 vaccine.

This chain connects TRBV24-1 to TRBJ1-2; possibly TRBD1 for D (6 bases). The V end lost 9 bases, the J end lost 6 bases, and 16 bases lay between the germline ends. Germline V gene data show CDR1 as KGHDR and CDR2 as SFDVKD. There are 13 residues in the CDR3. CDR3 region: CATSAQGRNGYTF. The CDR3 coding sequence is TGTGCCACCTCCGCTCAGGGGCGTAATGGCTACACCTTC.

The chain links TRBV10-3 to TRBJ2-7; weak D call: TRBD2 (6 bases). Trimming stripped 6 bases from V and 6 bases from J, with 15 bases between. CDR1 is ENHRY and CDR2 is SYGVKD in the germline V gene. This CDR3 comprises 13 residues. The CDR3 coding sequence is TGTGCCATCAGAGAAAGTCTAGCGCCCGAGCAGTACTTC. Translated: CAIRESLAPEQYF.

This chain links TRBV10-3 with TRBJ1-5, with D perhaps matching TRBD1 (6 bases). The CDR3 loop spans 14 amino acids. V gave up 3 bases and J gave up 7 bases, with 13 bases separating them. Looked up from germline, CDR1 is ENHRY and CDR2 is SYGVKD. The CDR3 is CAISDRQENQPQHF. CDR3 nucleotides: TGTGCCATCAGTGATCGACAGGAAAACCAGCCCCAGCATTTT.

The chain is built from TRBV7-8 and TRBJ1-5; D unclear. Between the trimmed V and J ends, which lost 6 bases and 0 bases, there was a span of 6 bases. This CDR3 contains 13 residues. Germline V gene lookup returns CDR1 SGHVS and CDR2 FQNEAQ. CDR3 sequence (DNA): TGTGCCAGCAGGGCTAATAGCAATCAGCCCCAGCATTTT. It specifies CASRANSNQPQHF.

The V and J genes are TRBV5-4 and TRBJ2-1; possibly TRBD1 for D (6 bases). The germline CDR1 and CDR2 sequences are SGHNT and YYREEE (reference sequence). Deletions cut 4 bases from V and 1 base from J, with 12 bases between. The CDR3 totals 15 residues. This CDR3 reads CASSQPGESYNEQFF. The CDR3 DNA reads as TGTGCCAGCAGCCAACCAGGGGAATCCTACAATGAGCAGTTCTTC.

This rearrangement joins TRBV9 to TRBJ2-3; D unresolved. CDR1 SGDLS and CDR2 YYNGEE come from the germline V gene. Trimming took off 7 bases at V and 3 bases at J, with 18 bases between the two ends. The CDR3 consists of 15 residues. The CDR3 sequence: CASGPRVTGTDTQYF. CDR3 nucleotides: TGTGCCAGCGGGCCCCGGGTCACCGGGACAGATACGCAGTATTTT.

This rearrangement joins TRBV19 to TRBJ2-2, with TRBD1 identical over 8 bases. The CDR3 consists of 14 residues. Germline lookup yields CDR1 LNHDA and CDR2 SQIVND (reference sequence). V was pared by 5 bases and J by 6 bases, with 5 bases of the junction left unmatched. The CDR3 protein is CASSQGAQAGELFF. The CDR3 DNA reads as TGTGCCAGTAGTCAGGGGGCGCAAGCCGGGGAGCTGTTTTTT.

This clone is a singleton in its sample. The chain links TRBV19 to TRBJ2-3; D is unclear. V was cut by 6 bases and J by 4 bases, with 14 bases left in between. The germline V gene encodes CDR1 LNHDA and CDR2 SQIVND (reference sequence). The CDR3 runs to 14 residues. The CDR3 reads CASRGLGSADTQYF. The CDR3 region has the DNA TGTGCCAGTAGAGGTTTAGGTTCCGCAGATACGCAGTATTTT.

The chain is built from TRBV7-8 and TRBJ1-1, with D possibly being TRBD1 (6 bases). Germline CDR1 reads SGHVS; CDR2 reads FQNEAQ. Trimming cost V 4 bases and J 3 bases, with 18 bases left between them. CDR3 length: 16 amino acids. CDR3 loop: CASSYFPGAPDTEAFF. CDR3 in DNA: TGTGCCAGCAGCTACTTCCCGGGGGCGCCCGACACTGAAGCTTTCTTT.

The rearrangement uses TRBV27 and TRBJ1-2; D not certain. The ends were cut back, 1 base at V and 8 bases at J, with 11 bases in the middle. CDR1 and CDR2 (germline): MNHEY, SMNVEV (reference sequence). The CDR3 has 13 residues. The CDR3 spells CASSLWSGGGYTF. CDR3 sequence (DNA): TGTGCCAGCAGTTTATGGTCCGGTGGGGGCTACACCTTC.

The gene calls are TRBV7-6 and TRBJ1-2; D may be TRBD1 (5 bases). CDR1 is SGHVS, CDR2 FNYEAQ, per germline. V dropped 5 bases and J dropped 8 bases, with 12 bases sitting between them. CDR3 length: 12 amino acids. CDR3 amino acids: CASSPGTEGYTF. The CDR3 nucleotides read TGTGCCAGCAGCCCAGGGACGGAGGGCTACACCTTC.

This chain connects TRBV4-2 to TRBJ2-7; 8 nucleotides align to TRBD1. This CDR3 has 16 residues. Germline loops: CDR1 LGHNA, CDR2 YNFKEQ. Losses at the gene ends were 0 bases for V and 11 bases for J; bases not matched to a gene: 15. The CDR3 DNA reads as TGTGCCAGCAGCCAAGACAGGGGGCAAAGTTTACATAGGGAGTACTTC. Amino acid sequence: CASSQDRGQSLHREYF.

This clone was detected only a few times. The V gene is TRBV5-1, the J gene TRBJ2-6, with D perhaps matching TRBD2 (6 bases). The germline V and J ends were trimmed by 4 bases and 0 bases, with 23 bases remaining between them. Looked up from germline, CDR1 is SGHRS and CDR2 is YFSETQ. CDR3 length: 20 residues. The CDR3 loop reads CASSTPQGGSPNSGANVLTF. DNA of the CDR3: TGCGCCAGCAGCACACCCCAGGGAGGCTCACCCAACTCTGGGGCCAACGTCCTGACTTTC.

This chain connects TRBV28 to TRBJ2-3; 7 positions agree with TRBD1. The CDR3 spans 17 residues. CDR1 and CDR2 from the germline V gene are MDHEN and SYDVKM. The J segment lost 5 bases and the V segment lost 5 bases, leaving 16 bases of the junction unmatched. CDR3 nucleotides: TGTGCCAGCAGTCTGAGCGAGGGGGCAACCGTGGTAGATACGCAGTATTTT. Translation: CASSLSEGATVVDTQYF. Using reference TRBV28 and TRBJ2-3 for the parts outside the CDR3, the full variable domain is DVKVTQSSRYLVKRTGEKVFLECVQDMDHENMFWYRQDPGLGLRLIYFSYDVKMKEKGDIPEGYSVSREKKERFSLILESASTNQTSMYLCASSLSEGATVVDTQYFGPGTRLTVL.

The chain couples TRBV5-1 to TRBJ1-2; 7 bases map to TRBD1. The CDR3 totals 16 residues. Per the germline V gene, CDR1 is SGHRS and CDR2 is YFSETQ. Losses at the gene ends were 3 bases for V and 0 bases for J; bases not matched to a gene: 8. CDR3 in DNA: TGCGCCAGCAGCTCCGCACAGGGGAATGCTAACTATGGCTACACCTTC. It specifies CASSSAQGNANYGYTF.

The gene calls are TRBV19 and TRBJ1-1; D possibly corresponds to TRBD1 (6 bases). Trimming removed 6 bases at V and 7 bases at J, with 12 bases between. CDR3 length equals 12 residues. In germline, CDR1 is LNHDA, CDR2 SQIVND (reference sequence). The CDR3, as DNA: TGTGCCAGTAGCGGACAGATCCTTGAAGCTTTCTTT. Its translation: CASSGQILEAFF.

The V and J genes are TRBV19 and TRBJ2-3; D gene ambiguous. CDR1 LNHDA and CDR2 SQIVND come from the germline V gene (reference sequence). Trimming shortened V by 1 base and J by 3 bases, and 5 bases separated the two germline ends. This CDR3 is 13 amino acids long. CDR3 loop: CASSIAVTDTQYF. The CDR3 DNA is TGTGCCAGTAGTATAGCGGTAACAGATACGCAGTATTTT.

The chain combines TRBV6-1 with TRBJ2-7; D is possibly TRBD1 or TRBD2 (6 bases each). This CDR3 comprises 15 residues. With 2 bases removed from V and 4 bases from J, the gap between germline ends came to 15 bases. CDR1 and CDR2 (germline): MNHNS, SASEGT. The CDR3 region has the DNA TGTGCCAGCAGTGAATGGGTCGAGGGGGGTTACGAGCAGTACTTC. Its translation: CASSEWVEGGYEQYF.

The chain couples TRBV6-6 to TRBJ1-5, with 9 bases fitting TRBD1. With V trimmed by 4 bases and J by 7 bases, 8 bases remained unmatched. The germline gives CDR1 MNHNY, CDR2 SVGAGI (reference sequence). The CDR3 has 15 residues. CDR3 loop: CASSSWTGVQQPQHF. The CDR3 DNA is TGTGCCAGCAGTTCTTGGACAGGGGTACAGCAGCCCCAGCATTTT.

In DNA form, the CDR3 reads TGTGCCAGCAGTTACTCCTGGGGAATGGCAGAGACCCAGTACTTC. It is translated as CASSYSWGMAETQYF. The chain employs TRBV6-2 or TRBV6-3 and TRBJ2-5; D remains unclear. The CDR3 contains 15 residues. V shed 0 bases and J shed 4 bases, with 12 bases lying between them. Germline V gene data show CDR1 as MNHEY and CDR2 as SVGEGT.

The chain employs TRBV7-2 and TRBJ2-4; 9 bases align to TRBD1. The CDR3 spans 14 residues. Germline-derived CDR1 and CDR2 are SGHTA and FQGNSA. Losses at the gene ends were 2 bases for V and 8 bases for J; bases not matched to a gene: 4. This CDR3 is CASSLSGQGDIQYF. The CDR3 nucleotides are TGTGCCAGCAGCTTATCGGGACAGGGTGACATTCAGTACTTC.

The CDR3 region is CASKGMLKLNEKLFF. The CDR3 DNA reads TGTGCCAGTAAAGGGATGCTTAAACTTAATGAAAAACTGTTTTTT. The chain uses TRBV28 and TRBJ1-4; D call uncertain. V shed 9 bases and J shed 4 bases, with 18 bases lying between them. Germline CDR1 is MDHEN and CDR2 is SYDVKM. The CDR3 is 15 residues long. Using reference TRBV28 and TRBJ1-4 for the parts outside the CDR3, the full variable domain is DVKVTQSSRYLVKRTGEKVFLECVQDMDHENMFWYRQDPGLGLRLIYFSYDVKMKEKGDIPEGYSVSREKKERFSLILESASTNQTSMYLCASKGMLKLNEKLFFGSGTQLSVL.

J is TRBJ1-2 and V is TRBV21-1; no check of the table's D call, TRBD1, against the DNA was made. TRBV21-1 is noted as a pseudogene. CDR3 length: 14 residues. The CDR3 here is CAKEDRKSNYGYTF. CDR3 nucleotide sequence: TGTGCCAAAGAAGACAGGAAGAGTAACTATGGCTACACCTTC.

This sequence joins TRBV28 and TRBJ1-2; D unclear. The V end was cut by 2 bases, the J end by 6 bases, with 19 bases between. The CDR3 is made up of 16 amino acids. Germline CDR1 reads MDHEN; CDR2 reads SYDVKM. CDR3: CASSLQPAGDLNGYTF. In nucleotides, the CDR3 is TGTGCCAGCAGTTTACAGCCTGCTGGGGATTTGAATGGCTACACCTTC.